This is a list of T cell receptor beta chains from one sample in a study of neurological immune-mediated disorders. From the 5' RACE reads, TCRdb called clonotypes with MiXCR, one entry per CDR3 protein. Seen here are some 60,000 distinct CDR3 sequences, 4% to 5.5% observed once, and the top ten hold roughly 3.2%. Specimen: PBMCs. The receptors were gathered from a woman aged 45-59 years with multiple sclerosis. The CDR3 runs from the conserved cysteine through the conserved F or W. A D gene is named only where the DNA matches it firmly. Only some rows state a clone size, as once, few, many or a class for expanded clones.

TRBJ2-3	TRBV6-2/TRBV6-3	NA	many	CASSLLTTDTQYF	TGTGCCAGCAGCCTCCTTACCACGGATACGCAGTATTTT
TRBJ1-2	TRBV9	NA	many	CASTMGAARGYTF	TGTGCCAGCACTATGGGGGCAGCCCGGGGCTACACCTTC
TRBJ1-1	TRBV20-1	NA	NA	CSVTRVTEAFF	TGCAGTGTTACCAGGGTCACTGAAGCTTTCTTT
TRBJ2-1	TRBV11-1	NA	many	CASSRAVAYNEQFF	TGTGCCAGCAGCCGAGCGGTGGCCTACAATGAGCAGTTCTTC
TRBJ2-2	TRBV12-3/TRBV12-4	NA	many	CASSPRLGAVNTGELFF	TGTGCCAGCAGCCCTCGCCTGGGGGCGGTGAACACCGGGGAGCTGTTTTTT
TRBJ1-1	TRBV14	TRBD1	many	CASSPLDRGRVTAFF	TGTGCCAGCAGCCCACTGGACAGGGGGCGGGTAACGGCTTTCTTT
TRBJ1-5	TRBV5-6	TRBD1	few	CASSLLTSTGKEAQNF	TGTGCCAGCAGCTTGCTCACATCGACAGGGAAAGAGGCCCAGAATTTT
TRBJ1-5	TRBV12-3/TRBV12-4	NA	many	CASRLGGNQPQHF	TGTGCCAGCCGGTTGGGTGGCAATCAGCCCCAGCATTTT
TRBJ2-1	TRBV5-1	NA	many	CASSFATEYNEQFF	TGCGCCAGCAGCTTTGCGACTGAATACAATGAGCAGTTCTTC
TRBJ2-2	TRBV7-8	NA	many	CASSLTSGFPGELFF	TGTGCCAGCAGCTTAACTTCAGGGTTCCCCGGGGAGCTGTTTTTT
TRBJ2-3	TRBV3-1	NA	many	CASSQAFLSTDTQYF	TGTGCCAGCAGCCAAGCATTCCTAAGCACAGATACGCAGTATTTT
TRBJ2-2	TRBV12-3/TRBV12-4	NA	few	CASSSGGWRGDTGELFF	TGTGCCAGCAGTTCCGGTGGGTGGCGGGGAGACACCGGGGAGCTGTTTTTT
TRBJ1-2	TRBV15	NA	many	CATSRDIGGAGRGYTF	TGTGCCACCAGCAGAGATATCGGGGGCGCGGGACGTGGCTACACCTTC
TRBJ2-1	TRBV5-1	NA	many	CASSLEVSYNEQFF	TGCGCCAGCAGCTTGGAAGTGTCCTACAATGAGCAGTTCTTC
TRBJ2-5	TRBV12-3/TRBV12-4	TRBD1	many	CASSFRRQGAETQYF	TGTGCCAGCAGTTTCCGACGCCAGGGGGCTGAGACCCAGTACTTC
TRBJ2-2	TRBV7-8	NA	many	CASSLIRDDTGELFF	TGTGCCAGCAGCTTAATTAGGGATGACACCGGGGAGCTGTTTTTT
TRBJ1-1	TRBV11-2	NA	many	CASRPKGGSLDTEAFF	TGTGCCAGCAGACCTAAAGGGGGGTCCCTGGACACTGAAGCTTTCTTT
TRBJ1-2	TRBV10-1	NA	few	CASSEGTEYGYTF	TGCGCCAGCAGTGAAGGGACGGAGTATGGCTACACCTTC
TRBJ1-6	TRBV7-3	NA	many	CASSPSSNSPLHF	TGTGCCAGCAGCCCCAGTAGTAATTCACCCCTCCACTTT
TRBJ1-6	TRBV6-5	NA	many	CASSSGSESPLHF	TGTGCCAGCAGTTCGGGGAGTGAATCACCCCTCCACTTT
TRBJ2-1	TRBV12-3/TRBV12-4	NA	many	CASTQGGNDNEQFF	TGTGCCAGCACCCAAGGGGGGAACGACAATGAGCAGTTCTTC
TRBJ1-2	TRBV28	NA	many	CASSFGRQDKYGYTF	TGTGCCAGCAGTTTTGGTAGACAGGACAAATATGGCTACACCTTC
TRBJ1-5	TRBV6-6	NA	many	CASMSGTNQPQHF	TGTGCCAGCATGTCCGGAACCAATCAGCCCCAGCATTTT
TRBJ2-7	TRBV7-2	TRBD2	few	CASSLAGSLAGLYEQYF	TGTGCCAGCAGCTTAGCCGGTAGTCTAGCGGGGTTATACGAGCAGTACTTC
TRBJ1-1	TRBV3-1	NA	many	CASGNSAGMNTEAFF	TGTGCCAGCGGGAACTCCGCGGGAATGAACACTGAAGCTTTCTTT
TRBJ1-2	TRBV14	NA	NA	CASSQNPGDGYTF	TGTGCCAGCAGCCAAAACCCGGGAGATGGCTACACCTTC
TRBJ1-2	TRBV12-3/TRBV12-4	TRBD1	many	CASGQGGGYTF	TGTGCCAGCGGACAGGGAGGGGGCTACACCTTC
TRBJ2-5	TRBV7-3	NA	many	CASSSPGGPEETQYF	TGTGCCAGCAGCTCCCCTGGGGGGCCTGAAGAGACCCAGTACTTC
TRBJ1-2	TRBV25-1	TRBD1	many	CASMGDRGGHGYTF	TGTGCCAGCATGGGGGACAGGGGAGGTCATGGCTACACCTTC
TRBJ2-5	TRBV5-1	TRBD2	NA	CASSPTVAGEETQYF	TGCGCCAGCAGCCCGACCGTAGCGGGGGAAGAGACCCAGTACTTC
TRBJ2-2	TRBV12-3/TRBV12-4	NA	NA	CASSPGISNTGELFF	TGTGCCAGCAGTCCCGGGATCTCGAACACCGGGGAGCTGTTTTTT
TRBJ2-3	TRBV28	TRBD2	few	CASSPFAGGTTDTQYF	TGTGCCAGCAGCCCTTTTGCGGGGGGGACCACAGATACGCAGTATTTT
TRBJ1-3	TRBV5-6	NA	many	CASSLDRSGNTIYF	TGTGCCAGCAGCTTGGATCGTTCTGGAAACACCATATATTTT
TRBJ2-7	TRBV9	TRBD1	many	CASSKGTGQTYEQYF	TGTGCCAGCAGCAAAGGGACAGGCCAAACCTACGAGCAGTACTTC
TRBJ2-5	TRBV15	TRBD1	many	CATSSEQGEVETQYF	TGTGCCACCAGCAGTGAACAGGGGGAGGTAGAGACCCAGTACTTC
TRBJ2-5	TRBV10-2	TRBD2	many	CASSSSAGGPGETQYF	TGCGCCAGCAGTTCTTCAGCGGGGGGGCCTGGGGAGACCCAGTACTTC
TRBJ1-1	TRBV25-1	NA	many	CASSEYEKGMNTEAFF	TGTGCCAGCAGTGAATATGAAAAAGGGATGAACACTGAAGCTTTCTTT
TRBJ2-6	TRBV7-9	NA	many	CASSLTTGASSGANVLTF	TGTGCCAGCAGCCTAACTACAGGAGCCAGCTCTGGGGCCAACGTCCTGACTTTC
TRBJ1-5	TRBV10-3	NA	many	CAISESAGHPTGQPQHF	TGTGCCATCAGTGAGTCCGCGGGACACCCAACAGGTCAGCCCCAGCATTTT
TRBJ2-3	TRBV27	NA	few	CASSSVPSTDTQYF	TGTGCCAGCAGTTCCGTCCCCAGCACAGATACGCAGTATTTT
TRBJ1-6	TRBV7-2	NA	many	CASRDPGTANSPLNF	TGTGCCAGCAGGGATCCCGGGACTGCGAATTCACCCCTCAACTTT
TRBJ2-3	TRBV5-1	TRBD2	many	CASTSGTSGGLVTDTQYF	TGCGCCAGCACCTCCGGGACTAGCGGGGGTTTGGTCACAGATACGCAGTATTTT
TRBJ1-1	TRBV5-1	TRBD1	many	CASSVLQGRNTEAFF	TGCGCCAGCAGCGTATTACAGGGGAGGAACACTGAAGCTTTCTTT
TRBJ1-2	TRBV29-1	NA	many	CSVEGQGLNYGYTF	TGCAGCGTTGAGGGACAAGGGCTTAACTATGGCTACACCTTC
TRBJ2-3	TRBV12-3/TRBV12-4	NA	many	CASTHQGVADTQYF	TGTGCCAGCACCCACCAGGGAGTGGCAGATACGCAGTATTTT
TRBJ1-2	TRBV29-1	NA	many	CSVVAAGANYGYTF	TGCAGCGTTGTTGCAGCCGGTGCTAACTATGGCTACACCTTC
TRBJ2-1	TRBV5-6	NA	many	CASSLSDEQFF	TGTGCCAGCAGCTTGTCGGATGAGCAGTTCTTC
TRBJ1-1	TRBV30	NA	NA	CAWSPHGDTEAFF	TGTGCCTGGAGTCCGCACGGCGACACTGAAGCTTTCTTT
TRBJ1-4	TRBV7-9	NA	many	CASSLISKNEKLFF	TGTGCCAGCAGCTTAATAAGTAAAAATGAAAAACTGTTTTTT
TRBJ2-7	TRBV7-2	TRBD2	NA	CASSLVSGTSGGASSYEQYF	TGTGCCAGCAGCTTAGTTTCCGGGACTAGCGGGGGGGCGAGCTCCTACGAGCAGTACTTC
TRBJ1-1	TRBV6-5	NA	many	CASSYSFGDEAFF	TGTGCCAGCAGTTACTCGTTTGGGGATGAAGCTTTCTTT
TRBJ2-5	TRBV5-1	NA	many	CASSPKGPQETQYF	TGCGCCAGCAGCCCGAAGGGTCCTCAAGAGACCCAGTACTTC
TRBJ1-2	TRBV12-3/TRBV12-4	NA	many	CASIQWGRGYTF	TGTGCCAGCATTCAATGGGGAAGAGGCTACACCTTC
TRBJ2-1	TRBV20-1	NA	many	CSARGPGAYNEQFF	TGCAGTGCAAGGGGCCCAGGGGCCTACAATGAGCAGTTCTTC